The clone carrying this T cell receptor (beta chain) was recorded a few times. Its specificity is not known. This CDR3 contains 15 residues. With 0 bases removed from V and 2 bases from J, the gap between germline ends came to 11 bases. Germline CDR1 reads KGHSH; CDR2 reads LQKENI. This record comes from a study of T cells in Graves' hyperthyroidism and ophthalmopathy. Study outcomes and limitations: Within blood appeared most thyroid clonotypes that had expanded above 0.001.

Authors of the study amplified TCR beta CDR3 regions from RNA transcripts. First-round RT-PCR targeting the TCR CDR3 was performed with the HTBI primer set. TCRdb re-analysed the multiplex PCR reads in MiXCR, keeping a single row per CDR3 protein. The sample has 650,000 to 850,000 distinct CDR3 sequences, approximately 19% seen once. Sequencing was performed on blood. This chain joins TRBV18 and TRBJ2-7, with D maybe TRBD1 (6 bases). The clonotype comes from a woman aged 45-60 years with Graves' hyperthyroidism that later progressed to Graves' ophthalmopathy. This CDR3 reads CASSPPLGAAYEQYF. The CDR3 nucleotides read TGTGCCAGCTCACCACCCTTGGGGGCCGCCTACGAGCAGTACTTC.